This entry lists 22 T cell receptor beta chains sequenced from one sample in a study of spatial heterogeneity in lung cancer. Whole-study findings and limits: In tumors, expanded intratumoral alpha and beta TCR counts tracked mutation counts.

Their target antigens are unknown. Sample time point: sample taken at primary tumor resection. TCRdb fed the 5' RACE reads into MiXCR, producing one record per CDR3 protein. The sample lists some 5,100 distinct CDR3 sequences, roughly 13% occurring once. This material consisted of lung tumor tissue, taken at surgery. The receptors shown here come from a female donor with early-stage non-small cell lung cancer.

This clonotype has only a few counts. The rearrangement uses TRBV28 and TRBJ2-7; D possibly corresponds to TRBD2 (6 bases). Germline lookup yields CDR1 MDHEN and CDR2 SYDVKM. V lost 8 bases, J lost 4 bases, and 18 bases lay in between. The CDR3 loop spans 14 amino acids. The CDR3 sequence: CASSFGGPKYEQYF. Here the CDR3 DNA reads TGTGCCAGCTCCTTCGGGGGACCGAAATACGAGCAGTACTTC.

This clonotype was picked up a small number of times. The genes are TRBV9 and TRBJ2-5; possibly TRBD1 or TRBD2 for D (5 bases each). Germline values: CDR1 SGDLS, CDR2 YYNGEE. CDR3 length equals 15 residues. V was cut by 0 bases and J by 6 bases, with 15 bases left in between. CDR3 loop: CASSVAPGTVKTQYF. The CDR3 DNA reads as TGTGCCAGCAGCGTAGCTCCGGGGACCGTCAAGACCCAGTACTTC.

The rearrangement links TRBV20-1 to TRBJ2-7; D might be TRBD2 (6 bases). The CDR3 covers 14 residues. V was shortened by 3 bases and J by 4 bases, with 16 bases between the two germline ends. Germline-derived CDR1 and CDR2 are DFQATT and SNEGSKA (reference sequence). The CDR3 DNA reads TGCAGTGCTAGTGGAATGACGGGACTTTACGAGCAGTACTTC. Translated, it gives CSASGMTGLYEQYF.

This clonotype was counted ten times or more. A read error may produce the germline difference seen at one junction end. CDR3 loop: CASSPPTGGHNEQFF. The DNA for the CDR3 is TGTGCCAGCTCTCCACCGACTGGCGGCCACAATGAGCAGTTCTTC. V gene TRBV18 combines with J gene TRBJ2-1, with D uncertain. The CDR3 contains 15 residues. CDR1 is KGHSH and CDR2 is LQKENI in the germline V gene.

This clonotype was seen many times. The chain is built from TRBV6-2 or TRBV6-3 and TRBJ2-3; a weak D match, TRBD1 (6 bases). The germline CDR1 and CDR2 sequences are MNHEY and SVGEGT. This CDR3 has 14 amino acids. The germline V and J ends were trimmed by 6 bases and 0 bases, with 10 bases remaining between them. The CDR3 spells CASRGQLSTDTQYF. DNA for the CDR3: TGTGCCAGCAGGGGACAATTAAGCACAGATACGCAGTATTTT.

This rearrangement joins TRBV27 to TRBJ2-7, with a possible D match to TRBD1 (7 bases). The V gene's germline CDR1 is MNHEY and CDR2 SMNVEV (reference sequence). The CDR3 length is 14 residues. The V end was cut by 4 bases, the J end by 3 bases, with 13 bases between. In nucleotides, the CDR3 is TGTGCCAGCAGTTACCAGGGGGGACGCTACGAGCAGTACTTC. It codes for CASSYQGGRYEQYF.

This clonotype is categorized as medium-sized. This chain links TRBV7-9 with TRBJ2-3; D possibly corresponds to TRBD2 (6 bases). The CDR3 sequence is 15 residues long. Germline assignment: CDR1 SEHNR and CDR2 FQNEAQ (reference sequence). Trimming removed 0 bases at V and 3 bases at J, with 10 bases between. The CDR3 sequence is CASSLAEGGTDTQYF. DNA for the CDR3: TGTGCCAGCAGCTTAGCGGAGGGCGGAACAGATACGCAGTATTTT.

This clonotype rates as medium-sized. CDR3 bases: TGTGCCAGCAGTTTAAGGACAACTAGCGGCTACACCTTC. Its protein is CASSLRTTSGYTF. This chain joins TRBV28 and TRBJ1-2; a weak D match, TRBD1 (5 bases). V lost 2 bases and J 8 bases, leaving 12 bases between the germline ends. CDR3 size: 13 residues. Germline values: CDR1 MDHEN, CDR2 SYDVKM.

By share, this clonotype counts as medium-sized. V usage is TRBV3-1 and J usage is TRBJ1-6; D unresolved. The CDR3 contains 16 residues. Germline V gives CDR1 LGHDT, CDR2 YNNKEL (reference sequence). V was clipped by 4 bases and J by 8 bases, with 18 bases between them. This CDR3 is CASSPWGRVDDSPLHF. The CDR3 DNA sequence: TGTGCCAGCAGCCCCTGGGGAAGGGTTGACGATTCACCCCTCCACTTT. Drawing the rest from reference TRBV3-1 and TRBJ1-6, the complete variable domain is DTAVSQTPKYLVTQMGNDKSIKCEQNLGHDTMYWYKQDSKKFLKIMFSYNNKELIINETVPNRFSPKSPDKAHLNLHINSLELGDSAVYFCASSPWGRVDDSPLHFGNGTRLTVT.

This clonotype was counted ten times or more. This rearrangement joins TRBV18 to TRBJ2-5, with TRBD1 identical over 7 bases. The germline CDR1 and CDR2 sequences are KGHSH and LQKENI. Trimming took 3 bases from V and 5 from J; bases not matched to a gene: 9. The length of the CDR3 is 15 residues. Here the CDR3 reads CASSPIPGGPETQYF. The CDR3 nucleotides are TGTGCCAGCTCACCCATCCCAGGGGGTCCGGAGACCCAGTACTTC.

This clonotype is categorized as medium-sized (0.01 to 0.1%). The CDR3 reads CASGTGSSYNEQFF. Written as DNA, the CDR3 is TGTGCCAGCGGGACAGGCAGCTCCTACAATGAGCAGTTCTTC. The chain couples TRBV7-9 to TRBJ2-1; 8 positions agree with TRBD1. CDR1 is SEHNR, CDR2 FQNEAQ, per germline (reference sequence). This CDR3 region has 14 residues. The V segment lost 8 bases and the J segment 0 bases; nucleotides outside the gene matches: 3.

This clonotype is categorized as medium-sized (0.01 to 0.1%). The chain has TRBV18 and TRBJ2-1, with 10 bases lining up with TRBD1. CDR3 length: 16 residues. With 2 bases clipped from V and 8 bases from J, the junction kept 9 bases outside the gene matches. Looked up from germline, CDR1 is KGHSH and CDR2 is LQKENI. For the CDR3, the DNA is TGTGCCAGCTCACCAGGACCGGGACAGGGGAGCGATGAGCAGTTCTTC. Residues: CASSPGPGQGSDEQFF. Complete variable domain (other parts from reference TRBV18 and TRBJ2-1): NAGVMQNPRHLVRRRGQEARLRCSPMKGHSHVYWYRQLPEEGLKFMVYLQKENIIDESGMPKERFSAEFPKEGPSILRIQQVVRGDSAAYFCASSPGPGQGSDEQFFGPGTRLTVL.

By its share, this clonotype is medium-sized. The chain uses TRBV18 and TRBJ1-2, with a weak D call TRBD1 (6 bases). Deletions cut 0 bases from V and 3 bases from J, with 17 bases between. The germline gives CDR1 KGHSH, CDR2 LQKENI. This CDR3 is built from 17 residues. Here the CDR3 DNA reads TGTGCCAGCTCACCACCGATTACGAGGACAGCAGACTATGGCTACACCTTC. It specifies CASSPPITRTADYGYTF.

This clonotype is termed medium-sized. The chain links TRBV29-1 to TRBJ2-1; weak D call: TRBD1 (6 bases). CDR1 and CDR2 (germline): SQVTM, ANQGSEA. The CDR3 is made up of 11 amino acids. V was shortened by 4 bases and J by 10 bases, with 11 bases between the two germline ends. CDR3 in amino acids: CSVVPGQEQFF. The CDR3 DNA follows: TGCAGCGTTGTACCCGGACAGGAGCAGTTCTTC.

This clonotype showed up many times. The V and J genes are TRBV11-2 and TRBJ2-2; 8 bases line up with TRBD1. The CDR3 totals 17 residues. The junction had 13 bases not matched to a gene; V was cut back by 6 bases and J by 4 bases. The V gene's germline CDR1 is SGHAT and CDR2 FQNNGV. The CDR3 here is CASRKRTGRGLTGELFF. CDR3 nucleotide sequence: TGTGCCAGCAGAAAGAGGACAGGCAGGGGGCTCACCGGGGAGCTGTTTTTT.

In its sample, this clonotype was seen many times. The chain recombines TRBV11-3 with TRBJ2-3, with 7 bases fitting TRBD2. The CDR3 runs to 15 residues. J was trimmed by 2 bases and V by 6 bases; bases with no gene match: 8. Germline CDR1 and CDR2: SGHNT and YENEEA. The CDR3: CASSPASGNTDTQYF. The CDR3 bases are TGTGCCAGCAGTCCAGCTAGCGGAAACACAGATACGCAGTATTTT.

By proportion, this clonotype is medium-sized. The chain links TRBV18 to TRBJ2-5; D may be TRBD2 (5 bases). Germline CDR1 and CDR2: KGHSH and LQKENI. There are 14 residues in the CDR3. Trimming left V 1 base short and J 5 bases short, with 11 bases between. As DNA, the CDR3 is TGTGCCAGCTCACCACAGGGAAGCGGCGAGACCCAGTACTTC. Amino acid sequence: CASSPQGSGETQYF.

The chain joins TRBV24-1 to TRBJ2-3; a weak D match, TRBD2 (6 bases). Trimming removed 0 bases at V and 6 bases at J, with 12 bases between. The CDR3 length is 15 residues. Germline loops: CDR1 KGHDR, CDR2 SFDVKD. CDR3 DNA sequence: TGTGCCACCAGTGATTTGTGGGACTCAAACGATACGCAGTATTTT. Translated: CATSDLWDSNDTQYF.

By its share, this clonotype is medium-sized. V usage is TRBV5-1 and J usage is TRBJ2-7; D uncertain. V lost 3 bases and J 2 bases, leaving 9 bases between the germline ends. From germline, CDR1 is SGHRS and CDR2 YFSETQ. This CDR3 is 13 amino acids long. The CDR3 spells CASSSDFPYEQYF. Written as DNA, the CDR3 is TGCGCCAGCAGCTCGGATTTCCCCTACGAGCAGTACTTC.

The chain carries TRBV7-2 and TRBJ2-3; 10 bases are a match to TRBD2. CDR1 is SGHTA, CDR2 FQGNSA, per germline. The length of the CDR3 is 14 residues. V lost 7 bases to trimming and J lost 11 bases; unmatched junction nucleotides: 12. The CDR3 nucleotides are TGTGCCAGCACAGGGACTAGCGCTGCGGGGGGGCAGTATTTT. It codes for CASTGTSAAGGQYF.

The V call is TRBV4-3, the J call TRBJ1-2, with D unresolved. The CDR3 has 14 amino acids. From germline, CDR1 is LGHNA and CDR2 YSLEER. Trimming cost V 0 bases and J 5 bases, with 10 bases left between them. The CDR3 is CASSQESSPYGYTF. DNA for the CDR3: TGCGCCAGCAGCCAAGAATCTTCCCCATATGGCTACACCTTC.

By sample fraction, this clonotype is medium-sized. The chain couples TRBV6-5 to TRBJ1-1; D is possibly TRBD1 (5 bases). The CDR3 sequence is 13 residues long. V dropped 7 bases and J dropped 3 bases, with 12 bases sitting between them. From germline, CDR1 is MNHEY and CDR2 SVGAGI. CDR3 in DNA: TGTGCCAGCATGGGGGACGGTTACACTGAAGCTTTCTTT. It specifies CASMGDGYTEAFF.